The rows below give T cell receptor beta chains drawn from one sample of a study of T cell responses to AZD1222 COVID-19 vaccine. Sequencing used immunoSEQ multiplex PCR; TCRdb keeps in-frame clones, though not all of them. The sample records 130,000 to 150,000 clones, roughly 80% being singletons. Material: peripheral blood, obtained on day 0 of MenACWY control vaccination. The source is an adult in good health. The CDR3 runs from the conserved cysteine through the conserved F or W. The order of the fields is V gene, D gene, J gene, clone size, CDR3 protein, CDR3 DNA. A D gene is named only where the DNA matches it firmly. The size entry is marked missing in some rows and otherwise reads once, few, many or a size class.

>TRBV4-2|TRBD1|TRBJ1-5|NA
CASSREVRDRDFNQPQHF
TGTGCCAGCAGCCGAGAGGTCCGGGACAGGGATTTCAATCAGCCCCAGCATTTT
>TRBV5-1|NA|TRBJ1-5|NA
CASSLDAGNQPQHF
TGCGCCAGCAGCTTGGATGCGGGAAATCAGCCCCAGCATTTT
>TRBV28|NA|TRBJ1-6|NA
CASSLTPGAVTPLHF
TGTGCCAGCAGCCTCACCCCGGGGGCTGTGACACCCCTCCACTTT
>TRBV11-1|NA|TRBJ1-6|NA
CASSQRGGTYNSPLHF
TGTGCCAGCAGCCAAAGGGGTGGAACCTATAATTCACCCCTCCACTTT
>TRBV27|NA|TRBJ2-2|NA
CASSSGQTNTGELFF
TGTGCCAGCAGTTCTGGTCAAACGAACACCGGGGAGCTGTTTTTT
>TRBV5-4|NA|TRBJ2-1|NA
CASSLLNEQFF
TGTGCCAGCAGCTTGTTGAATGAGCAGTTCTTC
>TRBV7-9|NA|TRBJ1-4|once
CASSLTEKLFF
TGTGCCAGCAGCTTAACCGAAAAACTGTTTTTT
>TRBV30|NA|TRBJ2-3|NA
CAWTLKGMRGDTQYF
TGTGCCTGGACCCTCAAGGGCATGAGGGGAGATACGCAGTATTTT
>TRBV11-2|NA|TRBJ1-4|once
CASSFSTTNEKLFF
TGTGCCAGCAGCTTTAGCACAACTAATGAAAAACTGTTTTTT
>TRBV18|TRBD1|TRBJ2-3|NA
CASSPDRATDTQYF
TGTGCCAGCTCGCCGGACAGGGCCACAGATACGCAGTATTTT
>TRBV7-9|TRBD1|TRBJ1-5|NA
CASSRQGDQPQHF
TGTGCCAGCAGCCGACAGGGGGACCAGCCCCAGCATTTT
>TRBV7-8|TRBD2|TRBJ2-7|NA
CASSMASGGYEQYF
TGTGCCAGCAGCATGGCTAGCGGGGGGTACGAGCAGTACTTC
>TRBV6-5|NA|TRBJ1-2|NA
CASCRGEPYRGYTF
TGTGCCAGCTGTAGAGGAGAGCCCTATCGGGGCTACACCTTC
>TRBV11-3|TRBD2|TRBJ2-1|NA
CASSLGWRKTSGGVDEQFF
TGTGCCAGCAGCTTAGGGTGGCGGAAGACTAGCGGGGGGGTCGATGAGCAGTTCTTC
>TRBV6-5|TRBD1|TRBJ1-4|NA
CASSTGTGGAEKLFF
TGTGCCAGCAGCACCGGGACAGGAGGGGCTGAAAAACTGTTTTTT
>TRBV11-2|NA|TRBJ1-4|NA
CASSLIAGINEKLFF
TGTGCCAGCAGCTTAATAGCAGGGATTAATGAAAAACTGTTTTTT
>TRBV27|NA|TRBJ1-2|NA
CASRIAPGPYGYTF
TGTGCCAGCAGAATTGCTCCGGGGCCCTATGGCTACACCTTC
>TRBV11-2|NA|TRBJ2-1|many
CASSLGGSSYNEQFF
TGTGCCAGCAGCTTAGGGGGGAGCTCCTACAATGAGCAGTTCTTC
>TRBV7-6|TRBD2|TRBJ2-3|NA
CASSPRTSGARTSTDTQYF
TGTGCCAGCAGCCCACGGACTAGCGGGGCTAGGACTAGCACAGATACGCAGTATTTT
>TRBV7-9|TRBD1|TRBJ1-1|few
CASSSGTDFREAFF
TGTGCCAGCAGCTCTGGGACAGACTTTCGCGAAGCTTTCTTT
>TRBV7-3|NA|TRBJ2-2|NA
CASSLIPAGVIGELFF
TGTGCCAGCAGCTTAATCCCCGCAGGTGTCATAGGGGAGCTGTTTTTT
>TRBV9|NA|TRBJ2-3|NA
CASSTPGRTDTQYF
TGTGCCAGCAGCACTCCCGGACGCACAGATACGCAGTATTTT
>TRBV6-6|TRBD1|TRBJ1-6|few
CASSPGQRSSYNSPLHF
TGTGCCAGCAGTCCGGGACAGCGGAGCTCCTATAATTCACCCCTCCACTTT
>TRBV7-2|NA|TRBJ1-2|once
CASSRDKGYTF
TGTGCCAGCAGCCGTGACAAGGGCTACACCTTC
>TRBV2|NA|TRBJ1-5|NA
CASSRDGLNQPQHF
TGTGCCAGCAGTCGGGATGGTCTCAATCAGCCCCAGCATTTT
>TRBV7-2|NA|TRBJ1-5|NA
CASSIRGNQPQHF
TGTGCCAGCAGTATCAGGGGCAATCAGCCCCAGCATTTT
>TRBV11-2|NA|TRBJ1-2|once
CASSSLDYGYTF
TGTGCCAGCAGCTCCCTGGACTATGGCTACACCTTC
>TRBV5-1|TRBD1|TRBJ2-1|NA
CASSSLGDRYNEQFF
TGCGCCAGCAGCTCCCTCGGGGACAGATACAATGAGCAGTTCTTC
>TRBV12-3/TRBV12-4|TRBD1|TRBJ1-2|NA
CASSPQGRSGYTF
TGTGCCAGCAGCCCACAGGGGCGAAGTGGCTACACCTTC
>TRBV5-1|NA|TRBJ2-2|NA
CASSLVGGLTGELFF
TGCGCCAGCAGCTTGGTTGGGGGTTTGACCGGGGAGCTGTTTTTT
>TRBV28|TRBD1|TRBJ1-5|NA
CASSLTQGAQPQHF
TGTGCCAGCAGTTTGACACAGGGGGCACAGCCCCAGCATTTT